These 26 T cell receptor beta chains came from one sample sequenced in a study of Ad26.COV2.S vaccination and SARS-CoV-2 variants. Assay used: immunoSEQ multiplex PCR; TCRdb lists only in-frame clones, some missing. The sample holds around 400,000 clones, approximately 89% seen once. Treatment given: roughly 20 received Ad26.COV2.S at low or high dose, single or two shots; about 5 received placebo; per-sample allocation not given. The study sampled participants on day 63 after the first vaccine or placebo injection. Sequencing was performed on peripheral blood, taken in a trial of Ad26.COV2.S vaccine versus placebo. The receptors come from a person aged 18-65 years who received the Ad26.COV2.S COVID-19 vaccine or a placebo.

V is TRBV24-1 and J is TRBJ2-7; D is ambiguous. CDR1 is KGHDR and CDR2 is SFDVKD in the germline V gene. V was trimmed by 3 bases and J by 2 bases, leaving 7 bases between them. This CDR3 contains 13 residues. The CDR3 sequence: CATSDVGTYEQYF. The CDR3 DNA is TGTGCCACCAGTGATGTAGGGACCTACGAGCAGTACTTC.

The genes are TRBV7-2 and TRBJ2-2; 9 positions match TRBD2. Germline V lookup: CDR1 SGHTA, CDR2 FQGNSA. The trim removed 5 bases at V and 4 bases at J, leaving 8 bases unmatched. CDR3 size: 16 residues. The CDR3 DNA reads TGTGCCAGCAGCCAAATAGCGGGAGATCTCACCGGGGAGCTGTTTTTT. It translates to CASSQIAGDLTGELFF.

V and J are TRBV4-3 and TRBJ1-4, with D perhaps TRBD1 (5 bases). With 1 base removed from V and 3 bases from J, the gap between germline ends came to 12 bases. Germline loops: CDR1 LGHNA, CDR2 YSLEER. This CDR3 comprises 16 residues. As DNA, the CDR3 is TGCGCCAGCAGCCAAGGGGGGACGGTATCTAATGAAAAACTGTTTTTT. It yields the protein CASSQGGTVSNEKLFF.

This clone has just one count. The CDR3 protein is CASSYSPTGRETQYF. The DNA of the CDR3 is TGTGCCAGCAGTTACTCACCGACAGGGCGGGAGACCCAGTACTTC. The V and J genes are TRBV6-5 and TRBJ2-5, with TRBD1 matching 7 bases. CDR1 MNHEY and CDR2 SVGAGI come from the germline V gene. The CDR3 runs to 15 residues. V shed 0 bases, J shed 5 bases, and the junction held 6 bases outside the gene matches.

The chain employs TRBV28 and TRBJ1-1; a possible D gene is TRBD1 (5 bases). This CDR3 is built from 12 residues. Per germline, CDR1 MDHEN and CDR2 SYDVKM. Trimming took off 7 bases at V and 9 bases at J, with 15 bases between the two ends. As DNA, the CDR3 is TGTGCCAGCACTCCCTTGGGGCAGAAAGCTTTCTTT. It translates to CASTPLGQKAFF.

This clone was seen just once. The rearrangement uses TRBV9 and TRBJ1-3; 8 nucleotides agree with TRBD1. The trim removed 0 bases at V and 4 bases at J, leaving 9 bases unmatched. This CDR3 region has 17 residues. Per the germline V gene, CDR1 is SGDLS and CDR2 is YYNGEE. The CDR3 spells CASSVEDRGWHGNTIYF. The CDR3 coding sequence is TGTGCCAGCAGCGTAGAAGACAGGGGATGGCACGGAAACACCATATATTTT.

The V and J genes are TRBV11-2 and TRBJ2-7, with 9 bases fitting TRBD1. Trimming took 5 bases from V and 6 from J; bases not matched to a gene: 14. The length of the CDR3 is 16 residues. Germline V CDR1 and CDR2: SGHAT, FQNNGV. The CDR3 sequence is CASSRTGGNLRGEQYF. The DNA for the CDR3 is TGTGCCAGCAGCCGTACAGGGGGCAACTTAAGGGGCGAGCAGTACTTC. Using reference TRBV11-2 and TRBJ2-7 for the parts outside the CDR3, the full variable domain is EAGVAQSPRYKIIEKRQSVAFWCNPISGHATLYWYQQILGQGPKLLIQFQNNGVVDDSQLPKDRFSAERLKGVDSTLKIQPAKLEDSAVYLCASSRTGGNLRGEQYFGPGTRLTVT.

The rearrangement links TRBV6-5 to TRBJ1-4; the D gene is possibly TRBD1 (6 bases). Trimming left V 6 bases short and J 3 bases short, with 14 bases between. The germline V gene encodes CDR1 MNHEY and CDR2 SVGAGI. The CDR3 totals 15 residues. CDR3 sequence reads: CASRLRGGPNEKLFF. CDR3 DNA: TGTGCCAGCAGGCTCCGGGGGGGGCCTAATGAAAAACTGTTTTTT.

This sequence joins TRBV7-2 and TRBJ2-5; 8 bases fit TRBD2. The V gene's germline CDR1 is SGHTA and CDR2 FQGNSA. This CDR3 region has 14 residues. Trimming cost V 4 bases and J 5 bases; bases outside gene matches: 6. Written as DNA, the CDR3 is TGTGCCAGCAGCTGGACTAGCCCGTCGGAGACCCAGTACTTC. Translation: CASSWTSPSETQYF.

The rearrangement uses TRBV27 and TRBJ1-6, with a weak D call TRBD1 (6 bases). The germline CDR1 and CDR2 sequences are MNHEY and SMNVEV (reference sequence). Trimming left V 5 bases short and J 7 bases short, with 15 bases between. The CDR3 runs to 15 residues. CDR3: CASSLTRGANSPLHF. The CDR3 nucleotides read TGTGCCAGCAGTCTAACAAGGGGGGCCAATTCACCCCTCCACTTT.

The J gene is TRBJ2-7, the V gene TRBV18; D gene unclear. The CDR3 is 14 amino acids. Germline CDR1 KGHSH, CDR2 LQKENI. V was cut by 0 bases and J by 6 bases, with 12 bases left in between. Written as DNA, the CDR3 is TGTGCCAGCTCACCACCGGCAGGAGAACTCGAGCAGTACTTC. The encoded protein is CASSPPAGELEQYF.

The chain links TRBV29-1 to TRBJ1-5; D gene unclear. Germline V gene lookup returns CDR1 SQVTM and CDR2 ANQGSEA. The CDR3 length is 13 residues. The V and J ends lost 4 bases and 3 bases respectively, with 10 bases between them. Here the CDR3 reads CSVGGNSNQPQHF. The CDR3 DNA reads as TGCAGCGTTGGAGGCAACTCCAATCAGCCCCAGCATTTT.

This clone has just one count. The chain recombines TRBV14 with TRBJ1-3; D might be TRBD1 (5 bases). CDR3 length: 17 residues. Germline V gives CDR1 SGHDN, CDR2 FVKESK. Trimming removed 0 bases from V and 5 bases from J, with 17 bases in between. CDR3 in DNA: TGTGCCAGCAGCCAAGAATTCAGCCGGGGGTTCAGAAACACCATATATTTT. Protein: CASSQEFSRGFRNTIYF.

The CDR3 reads CASTEESGSYAGANVLTF. CDR3 DNA: TGCGCCAGCACCGAAGAGAGCGGGAGTTATGCTGGGGCCAACGTCCTGACTTTC. The chain combines TRBV4-1 with TRBJ2-6; 8 bases agree with TRBD2. This CDR3 comprises 18 residues. V lost 7 bases to trimming and J lost 2 bases; unmatched junction nucleotides: 13. Germline CDR1 is MGHRA and CDR2 is YSYEKL.

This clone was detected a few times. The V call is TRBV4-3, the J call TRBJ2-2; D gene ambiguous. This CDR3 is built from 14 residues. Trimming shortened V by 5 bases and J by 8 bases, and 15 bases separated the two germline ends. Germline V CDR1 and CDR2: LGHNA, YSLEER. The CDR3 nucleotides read TGCGCCAGCAGCTGGACCGTCGGTGTGGGGGAGCTGTTTTTT. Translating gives CASSWTVGVGELFF.

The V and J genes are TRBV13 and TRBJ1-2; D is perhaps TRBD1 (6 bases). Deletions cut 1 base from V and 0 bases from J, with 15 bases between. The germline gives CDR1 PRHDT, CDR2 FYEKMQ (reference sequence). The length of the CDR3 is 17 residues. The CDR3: CASSLEGGQMSNYGYTF. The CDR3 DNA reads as TGTGCCAGCAGCTTAGAGGGGGGGCAGATGTCTAACTATGGCTACACCTTC.

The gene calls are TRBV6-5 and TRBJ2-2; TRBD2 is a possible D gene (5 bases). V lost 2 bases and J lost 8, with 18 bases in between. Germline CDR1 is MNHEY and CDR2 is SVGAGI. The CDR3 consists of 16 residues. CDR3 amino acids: CASSYLPRGVGGELFF. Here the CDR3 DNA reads TGTGCCAGCAGTTACCTACCTCGGGGAGTGGGTGGGGAGCTGTTTTTT.

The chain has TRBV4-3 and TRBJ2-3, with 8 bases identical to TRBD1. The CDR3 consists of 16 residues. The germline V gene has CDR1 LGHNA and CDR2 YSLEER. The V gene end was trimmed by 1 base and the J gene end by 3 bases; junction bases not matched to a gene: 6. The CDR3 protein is CASSQGGRGLTDTQYF. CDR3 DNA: TGCGCCAGCAGCCAAGGGGGCAGGGGGCTAACAGATACGCAGTATTTT.

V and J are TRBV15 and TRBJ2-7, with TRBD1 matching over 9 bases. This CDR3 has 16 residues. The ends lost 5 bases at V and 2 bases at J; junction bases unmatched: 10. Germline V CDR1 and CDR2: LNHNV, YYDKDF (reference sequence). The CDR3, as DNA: TGTGCCACCAGCTCCCAGAGCGGGACAGGGCCCTACGAGCAGTACTTC. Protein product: CATSSQSGTGPYEQYF.

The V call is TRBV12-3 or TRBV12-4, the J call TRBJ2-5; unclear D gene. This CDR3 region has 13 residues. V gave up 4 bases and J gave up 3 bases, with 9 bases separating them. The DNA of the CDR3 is TGTGCCAGCAGTTGGAACGGAGAAGAGACCCAGTACTTC. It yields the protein CASSWNGEETQYF.

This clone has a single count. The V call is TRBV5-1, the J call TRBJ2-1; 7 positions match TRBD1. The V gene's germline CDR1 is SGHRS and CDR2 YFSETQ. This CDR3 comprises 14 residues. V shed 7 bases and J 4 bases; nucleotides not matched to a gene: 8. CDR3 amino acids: CASGVTGAYNEQFF. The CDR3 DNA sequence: TGCGCCAGCGGAGTAACAGGGGCGTACAATGAGCAGTTCTTC. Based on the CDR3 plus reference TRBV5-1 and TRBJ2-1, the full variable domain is KAGVTQTPRYLIKTRGQQVTLSCSPISGHRSVSWYQQTPGQGLQFLFEYFSETQRNKGNFPGRFSGRQFSNSRSEMNVSTLELGDSALYLCASGVTGAYNEQFFGPGTRLTVL.

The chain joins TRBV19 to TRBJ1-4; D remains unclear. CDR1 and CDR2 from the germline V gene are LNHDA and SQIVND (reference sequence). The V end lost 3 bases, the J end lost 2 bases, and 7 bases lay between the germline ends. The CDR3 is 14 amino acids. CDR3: CASSISSTNEKLFF. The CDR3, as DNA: TGTGCCAGTAGTATTAGTTCGACTAATGAAAAACTGTTTTTT.

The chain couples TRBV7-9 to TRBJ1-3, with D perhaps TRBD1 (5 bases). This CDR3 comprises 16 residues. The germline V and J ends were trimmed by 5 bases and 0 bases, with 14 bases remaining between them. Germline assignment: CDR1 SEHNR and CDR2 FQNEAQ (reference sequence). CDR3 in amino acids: CASSQRGRSSGNTIYF. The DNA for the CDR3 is TGTGCCAGCAGCCAGCGGGGCAGGAGCTCTGGAAACACCATATATTTT.

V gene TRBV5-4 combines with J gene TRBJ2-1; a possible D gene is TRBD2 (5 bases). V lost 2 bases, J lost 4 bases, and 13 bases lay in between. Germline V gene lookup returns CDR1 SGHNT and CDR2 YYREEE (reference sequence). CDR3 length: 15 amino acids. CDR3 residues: CASSFNSGTYNEQFF. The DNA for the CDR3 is TGTGCCAGCAGCTTCAACAGCGGAACTTACAATGAGCAGTTCTTC.

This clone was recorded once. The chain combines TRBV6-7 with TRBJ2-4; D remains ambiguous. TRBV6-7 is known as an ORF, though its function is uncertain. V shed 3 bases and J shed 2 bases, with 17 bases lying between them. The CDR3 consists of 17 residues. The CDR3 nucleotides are TGTGCCAGCAGTTATAAGGACCCGAAAAGGTCCAAAAACATTCAGTACTTC. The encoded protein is CASSYKDPKRSKNIQYF.

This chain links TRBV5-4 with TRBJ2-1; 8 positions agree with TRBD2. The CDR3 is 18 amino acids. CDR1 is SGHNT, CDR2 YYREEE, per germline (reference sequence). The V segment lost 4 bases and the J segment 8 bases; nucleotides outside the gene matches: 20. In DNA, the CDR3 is TGTGCCAGCAGCCCTCCCCCCGGGGGGGAGGGCAGGGTGCATGAGCAGTTCTTC. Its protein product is CASSPPPGGEGRVHEQFF.